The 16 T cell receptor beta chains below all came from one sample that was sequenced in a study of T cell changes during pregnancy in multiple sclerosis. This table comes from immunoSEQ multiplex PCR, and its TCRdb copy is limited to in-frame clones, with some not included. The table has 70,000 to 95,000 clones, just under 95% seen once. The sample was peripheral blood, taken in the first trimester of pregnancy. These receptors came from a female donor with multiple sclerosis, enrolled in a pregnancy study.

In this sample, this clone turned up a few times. The CDR3 region is CASSFKEPAAGLLDTIYF. CDR3 DNA sequence: TGTGCCAGCAGCTTTAAAGAACCGGCAGCGGGTTTATTAGACACCATATATTTT. The chain carries TRBV7-6 and TRBJ1-3; unclear D gene. CDR1 is SGHVS and CDR2 is FNYEAQ in the germline V gene. This CDR3 has 18 residues. Trimming left V 3 bases short and J 8 bases short, with 26 bases between.

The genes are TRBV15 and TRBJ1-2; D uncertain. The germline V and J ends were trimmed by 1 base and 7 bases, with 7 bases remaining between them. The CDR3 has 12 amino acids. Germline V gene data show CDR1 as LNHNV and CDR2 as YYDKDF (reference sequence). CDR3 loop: CATSRGGFGYTF. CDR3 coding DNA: TGTGCCACCAGCAGAGGAGGGTTTGGCTACACCTTC.

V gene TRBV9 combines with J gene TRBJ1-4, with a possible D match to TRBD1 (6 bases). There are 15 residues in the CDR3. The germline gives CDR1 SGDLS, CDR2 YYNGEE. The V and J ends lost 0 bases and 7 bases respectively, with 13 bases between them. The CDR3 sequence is CASSVVSGAGEKLFF. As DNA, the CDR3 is TGTGCCAGCAGCGTAGTTTCAGGGGCGGGTGAAAAACTGTTTTTT. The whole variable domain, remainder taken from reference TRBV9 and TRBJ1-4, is DSGVTQTPKHLITATGQRVTLRCSPRSGDLSVYWYQQSLDQGLQFLIQYYNGEERAKGNILERFSAQQFPDLHSELNLSSLELGDSALYFCASSVVSGAGEKLFFGSGTQLSVL.

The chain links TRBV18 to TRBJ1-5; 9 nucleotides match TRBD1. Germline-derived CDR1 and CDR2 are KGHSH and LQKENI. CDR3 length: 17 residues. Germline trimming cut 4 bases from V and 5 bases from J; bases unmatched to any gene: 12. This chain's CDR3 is CASSQFPGTGPHQPQHF. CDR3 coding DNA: TGTGCCAGCTCACAATTTCCCGGGACAGGGCCACATCAGCCCCAGCATTTT.

Here the CDR3 reads CASSTRSRGVLHF. The CDR3 bases are TGTGCCAGCAGCACGAGATCCAGGGGGGTCCTCCACTTT. This chain joins TRBV11-2 and TRBJ1-6; 7 positions match TRBD1. The trim removed 5 bases at V and 15 bases at J, leaving 10 bases unmatched. The CDR3 extends over 13 amino acids. Per germline, CDR1 SGHAT and CDR2 FQNNGV.

The CDR3 sequence is CASQTRTRAASNEQFF. The CDR3 bases are TGTGCCAGCCAAACTAGAACCCGGGCAGCCTCCAATGAGCAGTTCTTC. The chain combines TRBV2 with TRBJ2-1; D possibly corresponds to TRBD2 (5 bases). The CDR3 contains 16 residues. Germline loops: CDR1 SNHLY, CDR2 FYNNEI. V lost 8 bases, J lost 6 bases, and 23 bases lay in between.

The CDR3 DNA reads as TGTGCCAGCAGTGAATATATGCCCCTGAGTAATTCACCCCTCCACTTT. Translating it yields CASSEYMPLSNSPLHF. The chain links TRBV25-1 to TRBJ1-6; D is undetermined. Germline CDR1 and CDR2: MGHDK and SYGVNS. With 0 bases removed from V and 6 bases from J, the gap between germline ends came to 12 bases. This CDR3 spans 16 amino acids.

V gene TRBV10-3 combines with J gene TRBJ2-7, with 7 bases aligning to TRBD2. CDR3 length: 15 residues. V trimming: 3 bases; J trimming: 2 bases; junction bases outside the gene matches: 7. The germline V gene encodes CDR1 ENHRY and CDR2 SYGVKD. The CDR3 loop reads CAISEGAGSAYEQYF. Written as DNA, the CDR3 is TGTGCCATCAGTGAAGGAGCGGGGTCTGCCTACGAGCAGTACTTC.

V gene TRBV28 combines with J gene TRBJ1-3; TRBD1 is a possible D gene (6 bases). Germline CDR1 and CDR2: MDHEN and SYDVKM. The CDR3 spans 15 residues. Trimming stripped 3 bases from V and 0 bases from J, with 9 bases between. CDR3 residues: CASSFQGISGNTIYF. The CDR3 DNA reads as TGTGCCAGCAGTTTCCAGGGGATCTCTGGAAACACCATATATTTT.

DNA for the CDR3: TGTGCCACCAGCAGAGATTGGGGACAGGACACTGAAGCTTTCTTT. Protein product: CATSRDWGQDTEAFF. The chain couples TRBV15 to TRBJ1-1, with TRBD1 identical over 8 bases. Unmatched junction bases numbered 3, after V lost 0 bases and J lost 3 bases. CDR3 length: 15 residues. Germline V gene lookup returns CDR1 LNHNV and CDR2 YYDKDF (reference sequence).

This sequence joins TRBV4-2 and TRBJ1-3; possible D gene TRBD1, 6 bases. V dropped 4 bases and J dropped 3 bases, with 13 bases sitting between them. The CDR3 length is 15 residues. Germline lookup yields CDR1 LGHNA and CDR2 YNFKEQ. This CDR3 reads CASSRQTGDGNTIYF. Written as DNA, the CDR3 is TGTGCCAGCAGCCGCCAGACAGGTGATGGAAACACCATATATTTT.

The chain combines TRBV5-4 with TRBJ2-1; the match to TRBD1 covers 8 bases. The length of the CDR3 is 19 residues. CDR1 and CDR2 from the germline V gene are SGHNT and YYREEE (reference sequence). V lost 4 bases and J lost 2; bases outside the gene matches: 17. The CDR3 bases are TGTGCCAGCAGCAACCGGGACAGGCTAGTTTCGGCCCCCTACAATGAGCAGTTCTTC. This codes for CASSNRDRLVSAPYNEQFF.

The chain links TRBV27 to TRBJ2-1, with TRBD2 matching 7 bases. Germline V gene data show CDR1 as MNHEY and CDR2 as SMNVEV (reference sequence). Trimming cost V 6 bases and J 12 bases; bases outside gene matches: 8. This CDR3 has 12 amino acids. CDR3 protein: CASSSSGLLQFF. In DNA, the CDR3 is TGTGCCAGCAGCTCTAGCGGTTTATTGCAGTTCTTC.

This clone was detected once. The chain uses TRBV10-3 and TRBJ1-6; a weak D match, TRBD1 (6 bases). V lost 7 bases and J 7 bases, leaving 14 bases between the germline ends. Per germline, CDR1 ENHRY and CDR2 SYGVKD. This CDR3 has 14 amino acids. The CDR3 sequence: CAINGGGANSPLHF. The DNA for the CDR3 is TGTGCCATCAACGGCGGGGGCGCGAATTCACCCCTCCACTTT.

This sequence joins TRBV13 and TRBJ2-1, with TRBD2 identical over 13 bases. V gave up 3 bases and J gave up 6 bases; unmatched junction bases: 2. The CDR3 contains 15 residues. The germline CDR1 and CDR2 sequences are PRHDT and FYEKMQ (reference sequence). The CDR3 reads CASSLTSGGINEQFF. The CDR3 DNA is TGTGCCAGCAGCTTGACTAGCGGGGGGATCAATGAGCAGTTCTTC.

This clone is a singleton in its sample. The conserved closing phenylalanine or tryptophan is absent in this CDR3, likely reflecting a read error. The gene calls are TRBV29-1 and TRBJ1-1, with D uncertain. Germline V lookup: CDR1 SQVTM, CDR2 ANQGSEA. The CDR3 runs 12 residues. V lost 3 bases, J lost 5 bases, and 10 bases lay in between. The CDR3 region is CSVDLGGTEAFL. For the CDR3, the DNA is TGCAGCGTTGATTTGGGAGGAACTGAAGCTTTCCTT.